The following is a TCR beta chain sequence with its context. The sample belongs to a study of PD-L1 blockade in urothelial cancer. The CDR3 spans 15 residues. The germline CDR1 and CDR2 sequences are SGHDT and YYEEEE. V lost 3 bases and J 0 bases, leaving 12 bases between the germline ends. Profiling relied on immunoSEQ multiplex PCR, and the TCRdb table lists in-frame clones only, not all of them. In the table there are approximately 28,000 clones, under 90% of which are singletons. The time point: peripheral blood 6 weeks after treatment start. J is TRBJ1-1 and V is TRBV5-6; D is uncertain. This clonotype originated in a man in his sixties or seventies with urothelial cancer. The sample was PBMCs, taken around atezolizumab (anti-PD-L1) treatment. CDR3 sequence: CASSSAGRLNTEAFF. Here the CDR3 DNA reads TGTGCCAGCAGCTCGGCGGGTAGACTGAACACTGAAGCTTTCTTT.